This T cell receptor (beta chain) was retrieved from a study of cytomegalovirus exposure and HLA in healthy donors. Study results and limitations: Sequencing likely caused a cluster of highly shared sequence variants. TRBV6-2, TRBV6-3 and other indistinguishable V segments were excluded.

This clone has only one observation. Its antigen is unknown. The PCR employed 60 Vbeta primers together with 13 Jbeta primers. Using immunoSEQ multiplex PCR, the repertoire was profiled, and TCRdb retains in-frame clones only, with some absent. This table holds around 120,000 clones, under 90% found once. Germline CDR1 is SNHLY and CDR2 is FYNNEI. CDR3 length: 17 amino acids. Trimming took off 7 bases at V and 0 bases at J, with 19 bases between the two ends. The genes are TRBV2 and TRBJ1-5; a possible D gene is TRBD1 (5 bases). What was sequenced was PBMCs. The clonotype comes from a female donor in good health and CMV-seropositive. CDR3 loop: CASTYLRGGHSNQPQHF. CDR3 coding DNA: TGTGCCAGCACGTACTTGCGGGGGGGTCATAGCAATCAGCCCCAGCATTTT. The full variable domain, completed using reference TRBV2 and TRBJ1-5, is EPEVTQTPSHQVTQMGQEVILRCVPISNHLYFYWYRQILGQKVEFLVSFYNNEISEKSEIFDDQFSVERPDGSNFTLKIRSTKLEDSAMYFCASTYLRGGHSNQPQHFGDGTRLSIL.